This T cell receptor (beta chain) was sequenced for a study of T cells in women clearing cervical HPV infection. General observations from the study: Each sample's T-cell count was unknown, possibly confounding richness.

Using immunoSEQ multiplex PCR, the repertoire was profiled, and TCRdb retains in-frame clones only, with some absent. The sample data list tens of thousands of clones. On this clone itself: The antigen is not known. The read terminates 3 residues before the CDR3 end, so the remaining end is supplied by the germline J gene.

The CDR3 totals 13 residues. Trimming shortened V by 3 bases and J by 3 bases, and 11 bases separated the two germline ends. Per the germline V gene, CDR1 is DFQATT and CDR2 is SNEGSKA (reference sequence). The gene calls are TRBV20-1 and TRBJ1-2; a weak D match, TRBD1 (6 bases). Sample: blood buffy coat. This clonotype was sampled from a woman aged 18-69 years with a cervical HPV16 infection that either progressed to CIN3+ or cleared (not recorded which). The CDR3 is CSARGTSDYGYTF. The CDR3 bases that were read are TGCAGTGCTAGGGGGACATCCGACTATGGC.